This T cell receptor (beta chain) was observed in a study of T cells in Graves' hyperthyroidism and ophthalmopathy. The overall study: At the time of initial diagnosis and before any treatment, peripheral blood was collected. Study-level findings and limits: Using 13 V-J features, a model discriminated ophthalmopathy from stable hyperthyroidism. Within blood appeared most thyroid clonotypes that had expanded above 0.001.

RNA transcripts yielded amplified TCR beta CDR3 regions. The HTBI primer set served for first-round RT-PCR of the TCR CDR3. TCRdb re-called the multiplex PCR reads with MiXCR, one entry per CDR3 protein. The sample carries over 90,000 distinct CDR3 sequences, roughly 50% recorded once. For the diagnoses, clinical symptoms, serum thyroxine and TRAb, thyroid ultrasound and orbital computed tomography were used. This clonotype was seen a handful of times. Its antigen is not identified. Trimming cost V 5 bases and J 5 bases, with 16 bases left between them. The CDR3 is 15 amino acids. Germline V CDR1 and CDR2: SGHTA, FQGTGA.

This rearrangement joins TRBV7-3 to TRBJ2-1; D is undetermined. This receptor was obtained from a man between 35 and 55 years old with Graves' hyperthyroidism. Sequenced input: blood. The CDR3 spells CASSQDSAWDNEQFF. Written as DNA, the CDR3 is TGTGCCAGCAGCCAAGATTCGGCGTGGGACAATGAGCAGTTCTTC.